This entry features one T cell receptor beta chain sequence. The sample is drawn from a study of cytomegalovirus exposure and HLA in healthy donors. About the study: Out of several hundred genotyped donors, around 80% belonged to the Caucasian-associated ancestry cluster.

CDR1 and CDR2 (germline): MNHEY, SMNVEV (reference sequence). Trimming took 4 bases from V and 1 from J, leaving 16 bases between them. CDR3 length: 17 amino acids. The PCR had 60 Vbeta and 13 Jbeta primers. The protocol was immunoSEQ multiplex PCR, while the TCRdb copy is restricted to in-frame clones and leaves out a portion. The record lists around 50,000 clones, of which the ten most abundant hold about 11%. The donors comprised healthy bone marrow donors. V is TRBV27 and J is TRBJ1-4; perhaps TRBD1 as D (5 bases). The TCR sequence derives from a woman aged 45-59 years in good health and CMV-seropositive. The sample comprised PBMCs. The CDR3 spells CASSYSPGGGTNEKLFF. The DNA for the CDR3 is TGTGCCAGCAGTTACTCACCGGGGGGGGGAACTAATGAAAAACTGTTTTTT.